The entry that follows covers one TCR beta chain sequence. No antigen is known for it. These data belong to a study of CD8 T cells in ankylosing spondylitis. Study outcomes and limitations: CD8+ cells made up the disease-linked clones, which were relatively rare in peripheral blood. There was a TCR beta motif, made of roughly eight highly homologous variants, that appeared characteristic of ankylosing spondylitis blood.

Trimming took off 0 bases at V and 3 bases at J, with 15 bases between the two ends. The germline CDR1 and CDR2 sequences are DFQATT and SNEGSKA (reference sequence). The CDR3 spans 15 residues. TCRdb re-derived calls from the 5' RACE reads in MiXCR, one entry per CDR3 protein. This table has around 770,000 distinct CDR3 sequences, around a fifth appearing once. The sequencing input was blood, either unsorted or a sorted T cell fraction (not recorded which). The sequence derives from a male donor with ankylosing spondylitis. V and J are TRBV20-1 and TRBJ2-7; D perhaps matches TRBD2 (6 bases). DNA for the CDR3: TGCAGTGCTAGAGAAGGAGCGGGCCCCTTCTACGAGCAGTACTTC. Translation: CSAREGAGPFYEQYF.